The next 21 T cell receptor beta chains were all read from a single sample in a study of response to subunit inactivated influenza vaccine. TCRdb re-analysed the RT-PCR reads in MiXCR, keeping a single row per CDR3 protein. The table records hundreds of thousands of distinct CDR3 sequences, approximately 10% of them present only once. This sample also appeared in a second study, on T cells expressing NK-cell markers. Per that paper: For TCR beta, cDNA was produced by 5'RACE template switching with UMIs.

The sample was PBMCs from blood, taken on the day of vaccination. The receptors derive from a man aged 50-60 years who received an inactivated influenza vaccine.

This clonotype appeared a few times. The CDR3: CASSPTDRGDSPLHF. The CDR3 coding sequence is TGTGCCAGCAGCCCAACGGACAGGGGGGATTCACCCCTCCACTTT. The chain uses TRBV4-2 and TRBJ1-6; 10 nucleotides align to TRBD1. This CDR3 is built from 15 residues. V lost 4 bases, J lost 8 bases, and 5 bases stayed unmatched. CDR1 is LGHNA, CDR2 YNFKEQ, per germline.

This clonotype was found a few times. The V call is TRBV7-9, the J call TRBJ1-6; D is unresolved. The CDR3 contains 14 residues. V dropped 3 bases and J dropped 0 bases, with 3 bases sitting between them. Germline-derived CDR1 and CDR2 are SEHNR and FQNEAQ (reference sequence). The CDR3 sequence is CASSFSSYNSPLHF. The DNA for the CDR3 is TGTGCCAGCAGCTTCTCCTCCTATAATTCACCCCTCCACTTT. Full variable domain (remainder filled in from reference TRBV7-9 and TRBJ1-6): DTGVSQNPRHKITKRGQNVTFRCDPISEHNRLYWYRQTLGQGPEFLTYFQNEAQLEKSRLLSDRFSAERPKGSFSTLEIQRTEQGDSAMYLCASSFSSYNSPLHFGNGTRLTVT.

The rearrangement links TRBV7-8 to TRBJ1-6; D is unresolved. This CDR3 is 15 amino acids long. V shed 5 bases and J shed 9 bases, with 17 bases lying between them. Germline V CDR1 and CDR2: SGHVS, FQNEAQ. The CDR3 spells CASSPGGASSSPLHF. CDR3 coding DNA: TGTGCCAGCAGCCCGGGTGGCGCGTCCTCTTCACCCCTCCACTTT.

This clonotype was detected ten times or more. The chain carries TRBV27 and TRBJ1-1; the D gene is possibly TRBD1 (5 bases). Trimming removed 3 bases at V and 3 bases at J, with 23 bases between. CDR1 is MNHEY, CDR2 SMNVEV, per germline (reference sequence). This CDR3 comprises 18 residues. CDR3 sequence: CASSFIRAARRGYTEAFF. In DNA, the CDR3 is TGTGCCAGCAGTTTTATCCGGGCGGCCAGGAGGGGTTACACTGAAGCTTTCTTT.

The genes are TRBV7-6 and TRBJ2-1, with D possibly matching TRBD2 (5 bases). The CDR3 loop spans 18 amino acids. V gave up 1 base and J gave up 2 bases, with 18 bases separating them. The germline V gene encodes CDR1 SGHVS and CDR2 FNYEAQ. The CDR3 DNA follows: TGTGCCAGCAGCTTAGAGGATAGCGCCCGCAACCCCTACAATGAGCAGTTCTTC. It specifies CASSLEDSARNPYNEQFF.

This clonotype has a handful of counts. The rearrangement uses TRBV24-1 and TRBJ2-1; D is possibly TRBD2 (6 bases). Per germline, CDR1 KGHDR and CDR2 SFDVKD. There are 12 residues in the CDR3. V was clipped by 9 bases and J by 6 bases, with 11 bases between them. CDR3 DNA: TGTGCCACCTCGCCAGCGGGCAATGAGCAGTTCTTC. It translates to CATSPAGNEQFF.

The chain recombines TRBV4-1 with TRBJ2-4; 10 bases fit TRBD1. J was trimmed by 6 bases and V by 3 bases; bases with no gene match: 2. This CDR3 has 14 amino acids. CDR1 and CDR2 (germline): MGHRA, YSYEKL. CDR3 sequence (DNA): TGCGCCAGCAGCCACAGACAGGGGGCAAACATTCAGTACTTC. Translated: CASSHRQGANIQYF.

The table lists this clonotype with a few counts. V gene TRBV20-1 combines with J gene TRBJ2-7, with 10 bases fitting TRBD2. J was trimmed by 4 bases and V by 0 bases; bases with no gene match: 6. Germline values: CDR1 DFQATT, CDR2 SNEGSKA (reference sequence). The CDR3 totals 15 residues. DNA for the CDR3: TGCAGTGCTAGAGAGGAGTCTAGCGGGAGATACGAGCAGTACTTC. This translates into CSAREESSGRYEQYF.

This clonotype was detected a few times. An end of the junction does not agree with germline; a read error may underlie this. The chain has TRBV6-4 and TRBJ1-2; perhaps TRBD1 as D (6 bases). Germline loops: CDR1 MRHNA, CDR2 SNTAGT. There are 14 residues in the CDR3. The CDR3, as DNA: TGTGCCAGCTCCCCCTCCGGGACAAACTACCCGCTCGCCTTC. It translates to CASSPSGTNYPLAF.

The rearrangement links TRBV6-2 or TRBV6-3 to TRBJ2-7; 9 bases match TRBD1. This CDR3 comprises 15 residues. V lost 6 bases to trimming and J lost 1 base; unmatched junction nucleotides: 7. The germline V gene encodes CDR1 MNHEY and CDR2 SVGEGT. The CDR3 here is CASRGLGQGSYEQYF. The CDR3 bases are TGTGCCAGCAGAGGATTGGGACAGGGTTCCTACGAGCAGTACTTC.

This clonotype was seen many times. The rearrangement links TRBV7-2 to TRBJ1-4; tentatively, D is TRBD1 (6 bases). V was trimmed by 5 bases and J by 7 bases, leaving 17 bases between them. The CDR3 covers 15 residues. Per germline, CDR1 SGHTA and CDR2 FQGNSA. In nucleotides, the CDR3 is TGTGCCAGCAGCATATCCGGGACAAGGGCTGAAAAACTGTTTTTT. Its protein is CASSISGTRAEKLFF.

This chain links TRBV27 with TRBJ2-1; the D gene is possibly TRBD1 (7 bases). V lost 11 bases and J lost 2, with 19 bases in between. CDR1 is MNHEY and CDR2 is SMNVEV in the germline V gene (reference sequence). CDR3 length equals 15 residues. The CDR3 DNA is TGTGCCGGTCAGGGGGGATCTCAACCCTACAATGAGCAGTTCTTC. It translates to CAGQGGSQPYNEQFF.

The chain couples TRBV27 to TRBJ1-2; maybe TRBD1 (5 bases). Germline V CDR1 and CDR2: MNHEY, SMNVEV (reference sequence). Trimming left V 1 base short and J 4 bases short, with 16 bases between. The CDR3 is 16 residues long. CDR3 in amino acids: CASSLLRSGHPYGYTF. As DNA, the CDR3 is TGTGCCAGCAGTTTATTAAGGTCAGGGCATCCCTATGGCTACACCTTC.

This clonotype was counted a few times. The rearrangement uses TRBV6-2 or TRBV6-3 and TRBJ1-1; D is unresolved. V was cut by 4 bases and J by 4 bases, with 10 bases left in between. From germline, CDR1 is MNHEY and CDR2 SVGEGT. CDR3 size: 13 residues. CDR3 amino acids: CASSLVSPTEAFF. Here the CDR3 DNA reads TGTGCCAGCAGTTTGGTGTCCCCCACTGAAGCTTTCTTT.

This clonotype was detected many times. The chain combines TRBV20-1 with TRBJ1-2; 7 bases are shared with TRBD1. Germline trimming cut 6 bases from V and 6 bases from J; bases unmatched to any gene: 10. CDR1 and CDR2 from the germline V gene are DFQATT and SNEGSKA (reference sequence). The CDR3 covers 13 residues. This CDR3 reads CSADVQGRDGYTF. CDR3 nucleotides: TGCAGTGCCGATGTACAGGGGAGGGATGGCTACACCTTC.

The chain joins TRBV29-1 to TRBJ1-2; TRBD1 might be the D (6 bases). This CDR3 comprises 12 residues. Germline CDR1 is SQVTM and CDR2 is ANQGSEA. V was pared by 7 bases and J by 2 bases, with 11 bases between. Here the CDR3 DNA reads TGCAGCGGGGACATCCCAAACTATGGCTACACCTTC. Its protein is CSGDIPNYGYTF.

This clonotype has more than one count but fewer than ten. A read error may account for a junction end that differs from germline. The chain recombines TRBV7-7 with TRBJ1-4; D gene unclear. Germline-derived CDR1 and CDR2 are SSHAT and FNYEAQ (reference sequence). The CDR3 contains 11 residues. CDR3 DNA sequence: TGTGCTAGCAGCGAACTTGAAAAACTGTTTTTT. Amino acid sequence: CASSELEKLFF.

Only a few counts were recorded for this clonotype. The chain's CDR3 is CASSQDGDSSPGELFF. The CDR3 region has the DNA TGTGCCAGCAGCCAAGATGGGGACTCATCACCCGGGGAGCTGTTTTTT. The V and J genes are TRBV4-2 and TRBJ2-2, with D possibly being TRBD2 (6 bases). V lost 0 bases to trimming and J lost 6 bases, with 14 bases between them. Germline assignment: CDR1 LGHNA and CDR2 YNFKEQ. The CDR3 runs to 16 residues.

The chain joins TRBV11-2 to TRBJ2-7; the match to TRBD2 covers 7 bases. V shed 5 bases and J 5 bases; nucleotides not matched to a gene: 6. Per the germline V gene, CDR1 is SGHAT and CDR2 is FQNNGV. The CDR3 runs 13 residues. DNA of the CDR3: TGTGCCAGCAGCCGCCGGGACTACAACGAGCAGTACTTC. This encodes CASSRRDYNEQYF.

The chain recombines TRBV7-9 with TRBJ1-1, with no clear D. Germline CDR1 and CDR2: SEHNR and FQNEAQ (reference sequence). V was trimmed by 5 bases and J by 7 bases, leaving 14 bases between them. This CDR3 has 13 amino acids. The CDR3 nucleotides read TGTGCCAGCAGCGAAGGAGGTTATAATGAAGCTTTCTTT. It encodes CASSEGGYNEAFF. Together with reference TRBV7-9 and TRBJ1-1, the CDR3 gives the full variable domain: DTGVSQNPRHKITKRGQNVTFRCDPISEHNRLYWYRQTLGQGPEFLTYFQNEAQLEKSRLLSDRFSAERPKGSFSTLEIQRTEQGDSAMYLCASSEGGYNEAFFGQGTRLTVV.

This chain joins TRBV12-3 or TRBV12-4 and TRBJ2-2; no reliable D call. This CDR3 region has 12 residues. With 8 bases removed from V and 7 bases from J, the gap between germline ends came to 11 bases. CDR3 region: CASRRGSGELFF. Here the CDR3 DNA reads TGTGCCAGCCGCCGCGGCAGCGGGGAGCTGTTTTTT.